Listed below are T cell receptor beta chains from one sample, sequenced in a study of cytomegalovirus exposure and HLA in healthy donors. Sequencing used immunoSEQ multiplex PCR; TCRdb keeps in-frame clones, though not all of them. The table shows 150,000 to 200,000 clones, with 65% to 85% occurring only once. The sequenced sample consisted of PBMCs. These receptors were collected from a boy aged 2-9 years in good health and CMV-seronegative. Each CDR3 is given with its conserved first and last residue. D genes are given only for firm matches. Only some rows state a clone size, as once, few, many or a class for expanded clones.

j_gene: TRBJ2-5
d_gene: -
abundance: -
v_gene: TRBV5-1
CDR3aa: CASSLATGSQQETQYF
CDR3nt: TGCGCCAGCAGCTTAGCAACCGGGAGCCAACAAGAGACCCAGTACTTC

j_gene: TRBJ1-3
d_gene: TRBD1
abundance: -
v_gene: TRBV29-1
CDR3aa: CSVEVTRGSGNTIYF
CDR3nt: TGCAGCGTTGAAGTCACCAGGGGGTCTGGAAACACCATATATTTT

j_gene: TRBJ2-1
d_gene: TRBD2
abundance: once
v_gene: TRBV7-9
CDR3aa: CASSAGGSRYNEQFF
CDR3nt: TGTGCCAGCAGCGCGGGGGGTAGCAGGTACAATGAGCAGTTCTTC

j_gene: TRBJ1-6
d_gene: -
abundance: -
v_gene: TRBV4-1
CDR3aa: CASSQEGDRGSPLHF
CDR3nt: TGCGCCAGCAGCCAAGAAGGAGACAGAGGTTCACCCCTCCACTTT

j_gene: TRBJ1-2
d_gene: -
abundance: -
v_gene: TRBV6-5
CDR3aa: CASSRGRGYTF
CDR3nt: TGTGCCAGCAGCCGCGGTCGGGGCTACACCTTC

j_gene: TRBJ2-1
d_gene: TRBD2
abundance: -
v_gene: TRBV2
CDR3aa: CASSAGTRRTNEQFF
CDR3nt: TGTGCCAGCAGTGCGGGGACTAGAAGAACCAATGAGCAGTTCTTC

j_gene: TRBJ1-2
d_gene: -
abundance: -
v_gene: TRBV4-2
CDR3aa: CASSQVREPGGYTF
CDR3nt: TGTGCCAGCAGCCAAGTCCGGGAGCCGGGTGGCTACACCTTC

j_gene: TRBJ1-1
d_gene: TRBD1
abundance: -
v_gene: TRBV5-4
CDR3aa: CASSLATTGKAFF
CDR3nt: TGTGCCAGCAGCTTGGCCACGACAGGGAAAGCTTTCTTT

j_gene: TRBJ1-2
d_gene: -
abundance: -
v_gene: TRBV25-1
CDR3aa: CASSEYGEDYGYTF
CDR3nt: TGTGCCAGCAGTGAATATGGAGAAGACTATGGCTACACCTTC

j_gene: TRBJ2-3
d_gene: -
abundance: few
v_gene: TRBV6-5
CDR3aa: CASSYKGVFYTDTQYF
CDR3nt: TGTGCCAGCAGTTACAAGGGGGTTTTTTACACAGATACGCAGTATTTT

j_gene: TRBJ1-2
d_gene: -
abundance: -
v_gene: TRBV7-9
CDR3aa: CASSHTRDGYTF
CDR3nt: TGTGCCAGCAGCCACACCCGGGATGGCTACACCTTC

j_gene: TRBJ2-7
d_gene: -
abundance: -
v_gene: TRBV30
CDR3aa: CAWSRQGEQYF
CDR3nt: TGTGCCTGGAGCCGGCAGGGCGAGCAGTACTTC

j_gene: TRBJ2-2
d_gene: -
abundance: once
v_gene: TRBV10-3
CDR3aa: CATQSNTGELFF
CDR3nt: TGTGCCACCCAATCAAACACCGGGGAGCTGTTTTTT

j_gene: TRBJ1-3
d_gene: -
abundance: once
v_gene: TRBV9
CDR3aa: CASSVAWSPGNTIYF
CDR3nt: TGTGCCAGCAGCGTAGCCTGGAGCCCTGGAAACACCATATATTTT

j_gene: TRBJ2-2
d_gene: -
abundance: -
v_gene: TRBV19
CDR3aa: CASSIDLEAGELFF
CDR3nt: TGTGCCAGTAGTATAGATCTTGAGGCCGGGGAGCTGTTTTTT

j_gene: TRBJ2-7
d_gene: TRBD1
abundance: -
v_gene: TRBV15
CDR3aa: CATSAWDSRTYEQYF
CDR3nt: TGTGCCACCAGCGCATGGGACAGCCGGACCTACGAGCAGTACTTC

j_gene: TRBJ2-7
d_gene: -
abundance: -
v_gene: TRBV18
CDR3aa: CASSEGYEQYF
CDR3nt: TGTGCCAGCTCAGAGGGCTACGAGCAGTACTTC

j_gene: TRBJ2-2
d_gene: TRBD2
abundance: -
v_gene: TRBV10-3
CDR3aa: CATSGGGTTGELFF
CDR3nt: TGTGCCACCTCCGGGGGGGGGACAACCGGGGAGCTGTTTTTT

j_gene: TRBJ2-3
d_gene: -
abundance: -
v_gene: TRBV29-1
CDR3aa: CSVGLTNLDSPSTDTQYF
CDR3nt: TGCAGCGTTGGGTTAACGAACTTGGACAGCCCTAGCACAGATACGCAGTATTTT

j_gene: TRBJ1-6
d_gene: -
abundance: -
v_gene: TRBV4-1
CDR3aa: CASSQDPRTSLVNSPLHF
CDR3nt: TGCGCCAGCAGCCAAGACCCCAGAACATCCTTGGTTAATTCACCCCTCCACTTT

j_gene: TRBJ2-7
d_gene: TRBD2
abundance: -
v_gene: TRBV5-1
CDR3aa: CASSLGGLAGLSSYEQYF
CDR3nt: TGCGCCAGCAGCTTGGGGGGACTAGCGGGGCTGAGCTCCTACGAGCAGTACTTC

j_gene: TRBJ2-1
d_gene: TRBD2
abundance: once
v_gene: TRBV4-2
CDR3aa: CASSQDTSGAKGEQFF
CDR3nt: TGTGCCAGCAGCCAAGATACTAGCGGGGCTAAAGGGGAGCAGTTCTTC

j_gene: TRBJ2-5
d_gene: TRBD2
abundance: -
v_gene: TRBV5-4
CDR3aa: CASSLNSGGQETQYF
CDR3nt: TGTGCCAGCAGCTTGAACAGCGGGGGTCAAGAGACCCAGTACTTC

j_gene: TRBJ2-7
d_gene: -
abundance: -
v_gene: TRBV4-2
CDR3aa: CASSQDLRGSSYEQYF
CDR3nt: TGTGCCAGCAGCCAAGATCTGAGAGGAAGCTCCTACGAGCAGTACTTC

j_gene: TRBJ2-7
d_gene: -
abundance: -
v_gene: TRBV7-9
CDR3aa: CASSRNSNQDEQYF
CDR3nt: TGTGCCAGCAGCCGGAACAGTAATCAGGACGAGCAGTACTTC

j_gene: TRBJ1-3
d_gene: -
abundance: -
v_gene: TRBV29-1
CDR3aa: CSVTAGNTIYF
CDR3nt: TGCAGCGTAACGGCTGGAAACACCATATATTTT

j_gene: TRBJ2-7
d_gene: -
abundance: -
v_gene: TRBV7-9
CDR3aa: CASSSSPLPDSPYEQYF
CDR3nt: TGTGCCAGCAGCTCCTCACCACTCCCGGACAGTCCCTACGAGCAGTACTTC

j_gene: TRBJ2-5
d_gene: TRBD1
abundance: -
v_gene: TRBV19
CDR3aa: CASSIGTGETQYF
CDR3nt: TGTGCCAGTAGTATAGGGACAGGGGAGACCCAGTACTTC

j_gene: TRBJ1-6
d_gene: TRBD1
abundance: once
v_gene: TRBV12-5
CDR3aa: CASGLVRGGTGNLDLGPLHF
CDR3nt: TGTGCTAGTGGTTTGGTACGGGGGGGGACAGGGAACTTGGATTTGGGACCCCTCCACTTT

j_gene: TRBJ1-6
d_gene: -
abundance: few
v_gene: TRBV11-2
CDR3aa: CASSPQGFRSTNSPLHF
CDR3nt: TGTGCCAGCAGCCCCCAGGGTTTTCGATCAACTAATTCACCCCTCCACTTT

j_gene: TRBJ2-3
d_gene: -
abundance: -
v_gene: TRBV6-5
CDR3aa: CASSYGREHGTDTQYF
CDR3nt: TGTGCCAGCAGTTATGGCAGGGAACACGGCACAGATACGCAGTATTTT

j_gene: TRBJ1-6
d_gene: -
abundance: -
v_gene: TRBV2
CDR3aa: CASSGPDRYNSPLHF
CDR3nt: TGTGCCAGCAGTGGACCTGACAGGTATAATTCACCCCTCCACTTT

j_gene: TRBJ1-6
d_gene: -
abundance: -
v_gene: TRBV5-6
CDR3aa: CASSLGWRAPNSPLHF
CDR3nt: TGTGCCAGCAGCTTGGGTTGGAGGGCCCCCAATTCACCCCTCCACTTT